The T cell receptor beta chain under discussion was sequenced for a study of read filtering for tumor transcriptome and immune sequencing. About the research overall: Mean patient age was approximately 66 years, range roughly 40 to 85; over 16 male, around 15 female. After DNase treatment, RNA was made into whole-transcriptome libraries. Per sample, TCR-region reads ranged about 4 to 11 million by IR-seq, roughly 85 to 1273 by RNA-seq.

This library used around 400 ng RNA and molecular barcoded adaptors spanning alpha/delta and beta/gamma chains. In TCRdb, the reads were re-called with MiXCR into one record per CDR3 protein. The repertoire holds about 61,000 distinct CDR3 sequences, with about a fifth as singletons. Trimming stripped 5 bases from V and 0 bases from J, with 13 bases between. Per the germline V gene, CDR1 is MNHEY and CDR2 is SVGAGI. The CDR3 has 15 amino acids. This sequence joins TRBV6-5 and TRBJ1-2, with a possible D match to TRBD1 (5 bases). The clonotype was recovered from a donor over 35 with multiple myeloma. The sample was a population of CD138-negative cells sorted from bone marrow. CDR3 sequence reads: CASSPFGAANYGYTF. The CDR3 DNA is TGTGCCAGCAGTCCCTTTGGGGCAGCTAACTATGGCTACACCTTC.